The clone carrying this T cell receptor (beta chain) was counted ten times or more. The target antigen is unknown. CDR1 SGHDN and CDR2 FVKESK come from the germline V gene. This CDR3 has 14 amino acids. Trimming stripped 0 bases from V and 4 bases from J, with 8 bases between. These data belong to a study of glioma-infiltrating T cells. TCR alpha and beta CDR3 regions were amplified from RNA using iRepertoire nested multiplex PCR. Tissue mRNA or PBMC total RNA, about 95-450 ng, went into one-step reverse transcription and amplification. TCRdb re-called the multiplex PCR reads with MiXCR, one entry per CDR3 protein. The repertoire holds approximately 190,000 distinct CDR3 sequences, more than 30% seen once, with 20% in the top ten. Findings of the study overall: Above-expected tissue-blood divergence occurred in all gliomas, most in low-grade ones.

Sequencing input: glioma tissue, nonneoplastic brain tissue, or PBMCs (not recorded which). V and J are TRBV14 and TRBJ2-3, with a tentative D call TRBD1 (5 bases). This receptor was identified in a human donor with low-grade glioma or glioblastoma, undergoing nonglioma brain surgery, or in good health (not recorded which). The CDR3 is CASSQELGPDTQYF. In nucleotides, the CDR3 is TGTGCCAGCAGCCAAGAACTGGGGCCAGATACGCAGTATTTT.